This passage covers 8 T cell receptor beta chains from one sample sequenced in a study of molecular identifiers for immune sequencing clone quantification. TCRdb analysed the PCR reads with MiXCR anew, one entry per CDR3 protein. The sample lists some 65,000 distinct CDR3 sequences; approximately 17% were seen once. Input material: naive CD8+ T cells from blood, with Jurkat cell RNA spiked in. Described subset: FACS-sorted CD8+CD4-CCR7+CD45RA+ naive T cells. These receptors were taken from a human donor in good health. Some libraries in this study had Jurkat cell RNA spiked in.

The CDR3 loop is CASSGRAFYDEQFF. In DNA form, the CDR3 reads TGTGCCAGCAGCGGGAGGGCTTTTTATGATGAGCAGTTCTTC. The chain employs TRBV28 and TRBJ2-1; TRBD2 matches 8 bases. The ends lost 6 bases at V and 8 bases at J; junction bases unmatched: 9. Germline CDR1 and CDR2: MDHEN and SYDVKM. This CDR3 comprises 14 residues.

In this sample, this clonotype turned up many times. This chain joins TRBV4-1 and TRBJ2-7; no clear D gene. Trimming pared 1 base from V and 2 bases from J, leaving 6 bases between. Per the germline V gene, CDR1 is MGHRA and CDR2 is YSYEKL. There are 13 residues in the CDR3. The CDR3 DNA reads TGCGCCAGCAGCCAAGGCCAGACCTACGAGCAGTACTTC. Translating it yields CASSQGQTYEQYF.

This clonotype was recorded once. The chain is built from TRBV6-6 and TRBJ1-1, with D possibly matching TRBD1 (5 bases). V lost 10 bases and J lost 0, with 12 bases in between. CDR1 and CDR2 (germline): MNHNY, SVGAGI (reference sequence). The CDR3 loop spans 13 amino acids. The CDR3 protein is CATGGAMNTEAFF. In DNA, the CDR3 is TGTGCCACCGGGGGAGCCATGAACACTGAAGCTTTCTTT.

This clonotype was detected a few times. V and J are TRBV12-5 and TRBJ2-5; perhaps TRBD1 as D (6 bases). The V gene's germline CDR1 is LGHNT and CDR2 FRNRAP. The V end lost 2 bases, the J end lost 5 bases, and 15 bases lay between the germline ends. This CDR3 is built from 15 residues. The CDR3 DNA is TGTGCTAGTGGTTTGCCGTCGACAGGCAAGGAGACCCAGTACTTC. It encodes CASGLPSTGKETQYF.

This clonotype has at least ten counts. The rearrangement uses TRBV5-1 and TRBJ1-5, with TRBD1 matching 7 bases. The junction had 4 bases not matched to a gene; V was cut back by 5 bases and J by 2 bases. Per germline, CDR1 SGHRS and CDR2 YFSETQ. The CDR3 consists of 14 residues. The CDR3 nucleotides read TGCGCCAGCAGGCCTGGACAGGGCAATCAGCCCCAGCATTTT. Its translation: CASRPGQGNQPQHF.

There are many counts of this clonotype. This chain links TRBV5-4 with TRBJ2-1; 11 bases are shared with TRBD2. Germline-derived CDR1 and CDR2 are SGHNT and YYREEE (reference sequence). CDR3 size: 17 residues. Germline trimming cut 0 bases from V and 4 bases from J; bases unmatched to any gene: 6. CDR3 residues: CASSLATSGSGYNEQFF. The DNA for the CDR3 is TGTGCCAGCAGCTTGGCCACTAGCGGGAGCGGGTACAATGAGCAGTTCTTC.

In its sample, this clonotype was seen a few times. The rearrangement joins TRBV11-3 to TRBJ2-1, with 8 bases that match TRBD2. Germline lookup yields CDR1 SGHNT and CDR2 YENEEA. V lost 6 bases, J lost 5 bases, and 3 bases stayed unmatched. The CDR3 contains 13 residues. CDR3 coding DNA: TGTGCCAGCAGTGGACTAGCCGACAATGAGCAGTTCTTC. Residues: CASSGLADNEQFF. Based on the CDR3 plus reference TRBV11-3 and TRBJ2-1, the full variable domain is EAGVVQSPRYKIIEKKQPVAFWCNPISGHNTLYWYLQNLGQGPELLIRYENEEAVDDSQLPKDRFSAERLKGVDSTLKIQPAELGDSAVYLCASSGLADNEQFFGPGTRLTVL.

This clonotype was seen ten or more times. The chain is built from TRBV9 and TRBJ1-4; TRBD1 matches at 9 bases. V lost 4 bases to trimming and J lost 5 bases; unmatched junction nucleotides: 3. The CDR3 has 14 residues. From germline, CDR1 is SGDLS and CDR2 YYNGEE. The CDR3 here is CASSPGQGNEKLFF. CDR3 nucleotides: TGTGCCAGCAGCCCCGGACAGGGGAATGAAAAACTGTTTTTT. Full variable domain (remainder filled in from reference TRBV9 and TRBJ1-4): DSGVTQTPKHLITATGQRVTLRCSPRSGDLSVYWYQQSLDQGLQFLIQYYNGEERAKGNILERFSAQQFPDLHSELNLSSLELGDSALYFCASSPGQGNEKLFFGSGTQLSVL.